This paragraph reports one T cell receptor beta chain. The data stem from a study of blood T cell repertoires in COVID-19. The germline CDR1 and CDR2 sequences are SGHVS and FNYEAQ. The CDR3 spans 15 residues. V trimming: 5 bases; J trimming: 6 bases; junction bases outside the gene matches: 10. Clones were sequenced by immunoSEQ multiplex PCR, and TCRdb holds only the in-frame ones, with some missing. The sample has over 200,000 clones; approximately 90% are singletons. The chain joins TRBV7-6 to TRBJ2-7, with 10 bases fitting TRBD1. This TCR was recovered from a man aged 30 to 39 who had recovered from COVID-19. The sample consisted of PBMCs or T cells enriched from blood (not recorded which). The CDR3 nucleotides read TGTGCCAGCAGCGCGTCCGGGACAGGGGTGTCCGAGCAGTACTTC. Translation gives CASSASGTGVSEQYF. The entire variable domain, with the rest obtained from reference TRBV7-6 and TRBJ2-7, is as follows: GAGVSQSPRYKVTKRGQDVALRCDPISGHVSLYWYRQALGQGPEFLTYFNYEAQQDKSGLPNDRFSAERPEGSISTLTIQRTEQRDSAMYRCASSASGTGVSEQYFGPGTRLTVT.